The rows below give T cell receptor beta chains drawn from one sample of a study of OX40 agonist ivuxolimab in advanced cancers. The assay was immunoSEQ multiplex PCR, and TCRdb's table has in-frame clones only and misses some. The sample consists of 60,000 to 75,000 clones, more than 75% of them appearing once. The sequencing used CD4+ or CD8+ T cells sorted from blood, collected in a trial of the OX40 agonist ivuxolimab. The source is an adult with an advanced solid tumor such as melanoma, head and neck, liver or kidney cancer. Each CDR3 is given with its conserved first and last residue. The D gene is left open where the match is weak. Clone size appears in some rows only: once, few, many, or a class for an expanded clone.

>TRBV5-6|-|TRBJ2-2|-
CASSFTYRLGASTGELFF
TGTGCCAGCAGCTTTACTTACAGGTTGGGGGCTAGCACCGGGGAGCTGTTTTTT
>TRBV5-1|-|TRBJ2-7|-
CASSPVDRTYEQYF
TGCGCCAGCAGCCCAGTAGACCGGACCTACGAGCAGTACTTC
>TRBV2|-|TRBJ1-5|-
CASSTAPGQAVRNQPQHF
TGTGCCAGCAGTACAGCCCCGGGGCAGGCAGTAAGAAATCAGCCCCAGCATTTT
>TRBV5-1|TRBD2|TRBJ2-7|-
CASSFSGTSSYEQYF
TGCGCCAGCAGCTTCAGCGGGACTAGCTCCTACGAGCAGTACTTC
>TRBV29-1|-|TRBJ2-5|-
CSVLSGETQYF
TGCAGCGTCCTCTCTGGGGAGACCCAGTACTTC
>TRBV6-1|-|TRBJ2-7|-
CASSVPGKAGEQYF
TGTGCCAGCAGTGTGCCGGGGAAGGCCGGCGAGCAGTACTTC
>TRBV5-5|-|TRBJ1-2|-
CASSLDRANYGYTF
TGTGCCAGCAGCTTGGACAGGGCTAACTATGGCTACACCTTC
>TRBV6-1|TRBD1|TRBJ1-2|-
CASKGQIYGYTF
TGTGCCAGCAAGGGACAGATCTATGGCTACACCTTC
>TRBV6-6|-|TRBJ2-3|-
CASSTSGRGDTQYF
TGTGCCAGCAGTACCAGCGGTCGGGGAGATACGCAGTATTTT
>TRBV27|TRBD1|TRBJ2-7|-
CASSLQSTGGVGEQYF
TGTGCCAGCAGTTTACAATCTACAGGGGGTGTAGGCGAGCAGTACTTC
>TRBV7-9|-|TRBJ2-6|-
CASSLSGATGANVLTF
TGTGCCAGCAGCTTAAGTGGAGCGACTGGGGCCAACGTCCTGACTTTC
>TRBV27|TRBD1|TRBJ1-1|-
CASSKTGVTEAFF
TGTGCCAGCAGCAAAACAGGGGTCACTGAAGCTTTCTTT
>TRBV7-9|-|TRBJ2-7|-
CASSLGNSYEQYF
TGTGCCAGCAGCTTGGGCAACTCCTACGAGCAGTACTTC
>TRBV5-4|TRBD1|TRBJ1-1|-
CASSSGQERNTEAFF
TGTGCCAGCAGCTCGGGACAGGAAAGAAACACTGAAGCTTTCTTT
>TRBV19|-|TRBJ2-7|-
CASSALAPNSLSEQYF
TGTGCCAGTAGTGCCCTAGCGCCCAATTCCCTTTCCGAGCAGTACTTC
>TRBV28|-|TRBJ1-2|-
CASSPAGGYGYTF
TGTGCCAGCAGTCCAGCTGGGGGCTATGGCTACACCTTC
>TRBV5-6|-|TRBJ1-3|-
CASSLRGGGNTIYF
TGTGCCAGCAGCCTACGCGGGGGTGGAAACACCATATATTTT
>TRBV10-3|TRBD1|TRBJ2-4|-
CAISAGTGLAKNIQYF
TGTGCCATCAGTGCCGGGACAGGACTAGCCAAAAACATTCAGTACTTC
>TRBV6-6|-|TRBJ1-2|medium-sized
CASSYLPESYGYTF
TGTGCCAGCAGTTACCTTCCAGAGTCTTATGGCTACACCTTC
>TRBV28|TRBD1|TRBJ1-2|once
CASSYYRGYGYTF
TGTGCCAGCAGTTACTACAGGGGCTATGGCTACACCTTC
>TRBV5-1|TRBD2|TRBJ2-1|-
CASSASGGYNPEQFF
TGCGCCAGCAGCGCCAGCGGGGGCTACAACCCAGAGCAGTTCTTC
>TRBV7-9|TRBD1|TRBJ2-5|-
CASRVGQGARETQYF
TGTGCCAGCAGGGTGGGACAGGGGGCAAGGGAGACCCAGTACTTC
>TRBV16|-|TRBJ1-1|-
CASLPSPFF
TGTGCCAGCCTTCCTTCCCCTTTCTTT
>TRBV19|TRBD2|TRBJ2-4|-
CASSMSLGLADIQYF
TGTGCCAGTAGTATGAGTCTGGGACTAGCTGACATTCAGTACTTC
>TRBV4-2|-|TRBJ1-2|-
CASSQDSYYGYTF
TGTGCCAGCAGCCAAGATAGCTACTATGGCTACACCTTC
>TRBV9|TRBD1|TRBJ2-6|-
CASSVKPDRVSGANVLTF
TGTGCCAGCAGCGTAAAACCGGACAGGGTGTCTGGGGCCAACGTCCTGACTTTC
>TRBV5-1|TRBD2|TRBJ2-3|-
CASSRENGLAGPTDTQYF
TGCGCCAGCAGTCGGGAAAACGGACTAGCGGGGCCTACAGATACGCAGTATTTT
>TRBV7-9|-|TRBJ1-5|-
CASSSDLNQPQHF
TGTGCCAGCAGCTCCGACTTGAATCAGCCCCAGCATTTT
>TRBV6-5|-|TRBJ2-5|-
CASSRTGKETQYF
TGTGCCAGCAGTAGGACTGGGAAAGAGACCCAGTACTTC
>TRBV4-1|-|TRBJ2-3|-
CASSRLSPDTQYF
TGCGCCAGCAGCCGCCTTTCCCCAGATACGCAGTATTTT
>TRBV5-4|-|TRBJ1-1|few
CASSLQGMNTEAFF
TGTGCCAGCAGCTTGCAGGGGATGAACACTGAAGCTTTCTTT
>TRBV7-6|-|TRBJ2-2|-
CASSSPGTTGELFF
TGTGCCAGCAGCTCTCCAGGGACAACCGGGGAGCTGTTTTTT
>TRBV19|-|TRBJ1-3|-
CASNPGLTSGNTIYF
TGTGCCAGTAACCCTGGACTAACCTCTGGAAACACCATATATTTT